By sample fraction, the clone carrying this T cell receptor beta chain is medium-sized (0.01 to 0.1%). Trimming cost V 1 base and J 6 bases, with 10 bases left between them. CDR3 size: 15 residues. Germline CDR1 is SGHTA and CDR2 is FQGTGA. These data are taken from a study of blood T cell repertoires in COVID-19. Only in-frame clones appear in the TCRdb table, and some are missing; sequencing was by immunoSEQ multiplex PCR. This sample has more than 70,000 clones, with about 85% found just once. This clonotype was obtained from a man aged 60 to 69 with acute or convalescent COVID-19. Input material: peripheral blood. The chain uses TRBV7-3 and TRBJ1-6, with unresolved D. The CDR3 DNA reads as TGTGCCAGCAGCTTAAACATCCTCCCTAATTCACCCCTCCACTTT. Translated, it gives CASSLNILPNSPLHF.